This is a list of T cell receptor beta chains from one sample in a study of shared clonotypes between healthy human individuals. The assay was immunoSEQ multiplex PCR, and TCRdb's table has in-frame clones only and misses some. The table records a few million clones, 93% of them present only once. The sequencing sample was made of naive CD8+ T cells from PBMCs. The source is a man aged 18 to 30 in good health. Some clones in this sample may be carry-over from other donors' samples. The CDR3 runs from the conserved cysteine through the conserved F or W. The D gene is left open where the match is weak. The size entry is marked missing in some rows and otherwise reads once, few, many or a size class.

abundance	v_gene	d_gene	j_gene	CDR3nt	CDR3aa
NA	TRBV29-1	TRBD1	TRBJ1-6	TGCAGCGTCCGGGACAGGGGGAGTTCACCCCTCCACTTT	CSVRDRGSSPLHF
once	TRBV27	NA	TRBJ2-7	TGTGCCAGCAGTTACGGTATAGGGGCCTACGAGCAGTACTTC	CASSYGIGAYEQYF
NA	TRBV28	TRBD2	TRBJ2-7	TGTGCCAGCAGTGGGGCCCGACTAGCGGGAGGAATTGAGCAGTACTTC	CASSGARLAGGIEQYF
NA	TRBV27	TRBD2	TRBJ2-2	TGTGCCAGCAGTTTATCAATTGCGGGGCTAGCGGATACCGGGGAGCTGTTTTTT	CASSLSIAGLADTGELFF
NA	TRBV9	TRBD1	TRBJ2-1	TGTGCCAGCAGCGCGAGGGACAGGGTCCAGTTCAATGAGCAGTTCTTC	CASSARDRVQFNEQFF
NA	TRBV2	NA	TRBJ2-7	TGTGCCAGCCTCTCCTACGAGCAGTACTTC	CASLSYEQYF
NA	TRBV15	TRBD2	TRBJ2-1	TGTGCCACCAGCAGAACGACTAGCTCCCCCTACTACAATGAGCAGTTCTTC	CATSRTTSSPYYNEQFF
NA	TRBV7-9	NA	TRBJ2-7	TGTGCCAGCAGCGAAATAACAGGGTTTCTGAAGTACGAGCAGTACTTC	CASSEITGFLKYEQYF
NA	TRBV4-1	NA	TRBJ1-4	TGCGCCAGCAGCGCCCAGGGTTTTAATGAAAAACTGTTTTTT	CASSAQGFNEKLFF
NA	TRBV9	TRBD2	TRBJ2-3	TGTGCCAGCAGCGTAGCTCGGCTAGCGGCTAGCACAGATACGCAGTATTTT	CASSVARLAASTDTQYF
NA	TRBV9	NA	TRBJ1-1	TGTGCCAGCAGCGACCCCCCGCGCGGGTTGTCTATGAACACTGAAGCTTTCTTT	CASSDPPRGLSMNTEAFF
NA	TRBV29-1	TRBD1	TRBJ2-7	TGCAGCGTACAAACACAGGGGCTCTACGAGCAGTACTTC	CSVQTQGLYEQYF
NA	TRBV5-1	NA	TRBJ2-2	TGCGCCAGCAGCTTGGGGCGTGGGAACACCGGGGAGCTGTTTTTT	CASSLGRGNTGELFF
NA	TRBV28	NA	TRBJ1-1	TGTGCCAGCAGTTTGTACGACGGGGACACTGAAGCTTTCTTT	CASSLYDGDTEAFF
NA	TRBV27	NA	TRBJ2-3	TGTGCCAGCAGTCCTCAAAAGGCCACCGGGCCAGATACGCAGTATTTT	CASSPQKATGPDTQYF
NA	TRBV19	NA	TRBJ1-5	TGTGCCAGTAGTATAGACGGATTCAATCAGCCCCAGCATTTT	CASSIDGFNQPQHF
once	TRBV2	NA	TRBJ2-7	TGTGCCAGCAGTGCTTTAGGGAACACGATATACTACGAGCAGTACTTC	CASSALGNTIYYEQYF
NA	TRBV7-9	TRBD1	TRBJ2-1	TGTGCCAGCAGTCCCCGGACAGGGGCCTTCAATGAGCAGTTCTTC	CASSPRTGAFNEQFF
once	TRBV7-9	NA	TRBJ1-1	TGTGCCAGCAGCTTAATTCCTGACACTGAAGCTTTCTTT	CASSLIPDTEAFF
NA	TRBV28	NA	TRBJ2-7	TGTGCCAGCAGTGTGTGGCCGGGCGAGCAGTACTTC	CASSVWPGEQYF
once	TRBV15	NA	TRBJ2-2	TGTGCCACCAGCGGAGGGACGAACACCGGGGAGCTGTTTTTT	CATSGGTNTGELFF